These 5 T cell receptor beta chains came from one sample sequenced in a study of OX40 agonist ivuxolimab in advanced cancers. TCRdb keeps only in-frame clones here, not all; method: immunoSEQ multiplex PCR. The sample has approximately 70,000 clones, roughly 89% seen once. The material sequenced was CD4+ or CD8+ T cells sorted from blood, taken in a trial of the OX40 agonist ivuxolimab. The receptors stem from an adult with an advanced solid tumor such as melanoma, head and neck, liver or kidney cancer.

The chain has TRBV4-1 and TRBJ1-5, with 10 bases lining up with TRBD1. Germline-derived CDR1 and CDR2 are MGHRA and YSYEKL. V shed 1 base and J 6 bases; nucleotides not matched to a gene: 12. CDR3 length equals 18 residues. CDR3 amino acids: CASSQGRTGGGGAQPQHF. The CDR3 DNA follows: TGCGCCAGCAGCCAAGGGCGGACAGGGGGTGGAGGGGCTCAGCCCCAGCATTTT.

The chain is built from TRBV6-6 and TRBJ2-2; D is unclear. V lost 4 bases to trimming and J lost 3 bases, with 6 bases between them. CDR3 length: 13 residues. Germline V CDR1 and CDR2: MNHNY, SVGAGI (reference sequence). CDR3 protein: CASSSTYTGELFF. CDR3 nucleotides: TGTGCCAGCAGTTCGACCTACACCGGGGAGCTGTTTTTT.

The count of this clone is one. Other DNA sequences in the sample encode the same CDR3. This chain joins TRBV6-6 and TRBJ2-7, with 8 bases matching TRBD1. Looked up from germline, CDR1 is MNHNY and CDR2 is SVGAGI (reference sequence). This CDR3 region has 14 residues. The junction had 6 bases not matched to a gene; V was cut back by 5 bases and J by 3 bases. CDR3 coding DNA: TGTGCCAGCAGTAAAGGACAGGGAGGCTACGAGCAGTACTTC. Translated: CASSKGQGGYEQYF.

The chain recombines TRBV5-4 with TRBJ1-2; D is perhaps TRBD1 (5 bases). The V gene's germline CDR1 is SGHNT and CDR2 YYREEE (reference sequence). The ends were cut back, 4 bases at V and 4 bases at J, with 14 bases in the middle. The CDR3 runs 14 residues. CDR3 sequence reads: CASSPSTDSYGYTF. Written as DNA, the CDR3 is TGTGCCAGCAGCCCCTCGACAGACTCCTATGGCTACACCTTC.

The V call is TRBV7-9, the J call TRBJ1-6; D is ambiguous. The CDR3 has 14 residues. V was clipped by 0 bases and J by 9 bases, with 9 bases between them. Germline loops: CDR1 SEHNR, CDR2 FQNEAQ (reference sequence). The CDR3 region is CASSLAVRGSPLHF. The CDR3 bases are TGTGCCAGCAGCTTAGCGGTCCGGGGTTCACCCCTCCACTTT.